The subject of this entry is one TCR beta chain. Its antigen is unidentified. The assay used was immunoSEQ (version v3.0), run at survey level. Assay: immunoSEQ multiplex PCR; the TCRdb copy retains only in-frame clones and omits some. The sample includes about 33,000 clones, about 80% of them seen just once. The source of the sample is a study of long-term antiretroviral therapy in people with HIV. V gave up 6 bases and J gave up 2 bases, with 5 bases separating them. The CDR3 contains 11 residues. From germline, CDR1 is MNHNS and CDR2 SASEGT. Study results and caveats: Blood in the study was drawn between the mid-2000s and the late 2010s, possibly under older ART regimens, which may be less effective than current ones.

The specimen was unsorted PBMCs, collected 2 years after starting antiretroviral therapy. The rearrangement joins TRBV6-1 to TRBJ2-7; no firm D call. The TCR sequence derives from a woman aged 45-59 years with HIV. This CDR3 reads CASRATYEQYF. Written as DNA, the CDR3 is TGTGCCAGCAGGGCTACCTACGAGCAGTACTTC.